This T cell receptor (beta chain) was sequenced during a study of cytomegalovirus exposure and HLA in healthy donors. Study results and limitations: CMV antigen specificity was confirmed in vitro for three CMV-associated chains. Sequencing had likely introduced a cluster of highly shared sequence variants as an artifact.

For this clone: Its antigen remains unknown.

The PCR ran on 60 Vbeta and 13 Jbeta primers. Only in-frame clones appear in the TCRdb table, and some are missing; sequencing was by immunoSEQ multiplex PCR. The repertoire includes about 200,000 clones, about 72% of them detected once, and less than 4.5% sits in the top ten. Each donor's status was that of a healthy bone marrow donor. Trimming stripped 0 bases from V and 7 bases from J, with 14 bases between. Looked up from germline, CDR1 is SGHDT and CDR2 is YYEEEE. This CDR3 has 15 residues. The receptor comes from a male donor in good health and CMV-seronegative. Material: PBMCs. V is TRBV5-6 and J is TRBJ1-5; the D gene is possibly TRBD1 (6 bases). CDR3 protein: CASSLEGGGNQPQHF. CDR3 nucleotides: TGTGCCAGCAGCTTGGAGGGAGGGGGAAACCAGCCCCAGCATTTT.